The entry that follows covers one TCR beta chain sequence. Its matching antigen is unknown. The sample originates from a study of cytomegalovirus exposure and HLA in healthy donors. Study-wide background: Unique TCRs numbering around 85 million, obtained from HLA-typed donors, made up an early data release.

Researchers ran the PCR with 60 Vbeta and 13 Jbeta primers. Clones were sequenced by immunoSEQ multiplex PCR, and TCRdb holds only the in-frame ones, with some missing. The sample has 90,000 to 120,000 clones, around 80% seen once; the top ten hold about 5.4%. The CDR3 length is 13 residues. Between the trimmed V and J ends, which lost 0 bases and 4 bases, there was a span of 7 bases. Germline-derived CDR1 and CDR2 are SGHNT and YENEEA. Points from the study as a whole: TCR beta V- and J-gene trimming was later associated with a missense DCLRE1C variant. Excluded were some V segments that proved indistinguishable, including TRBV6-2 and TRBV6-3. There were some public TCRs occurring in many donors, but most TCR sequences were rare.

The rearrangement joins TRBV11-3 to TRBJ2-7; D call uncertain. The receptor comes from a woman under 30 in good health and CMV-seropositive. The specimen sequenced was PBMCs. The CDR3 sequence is CASSLEGAYEQYF. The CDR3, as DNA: TGTGCCAGCAGCTTAGAGGGCGCGTACGAGCAGTACTTC.